This passage covers 8 T cell receptor beta chains from one sample sequenced in a study of blood T cell repertoires in COVID-19. The protocol was immunoSEQ multiplex PCR, while the TCRdb copy is restricted to in-frame clones and leaves out a portion. The sample has approximately 150,000 clones; around 90% are singletons. Sequencing input: peripheral blood. The receptors here all came from a woman aged 55-70 years with active or convalescent COVID-19.

The rearrangement joins TRBV18 to TRBJ2-5; D is uncertain. V was shortened by 3 bases and J by 5 bases, with 10 bases between the two germline ends. This CDR3 region has 13 residues. Germline CDR1 is KGHSH and CDR2 is LQKENI. The CDR3 DNA is TGTGCCAGCTCACCCTTCGCGCGGGAGACCCAGTACTTC. Translating gives CASSPFARETQYF.

The chain carries TRBV21-1 and TRBJ1-2; the table calls TRBD1, which could not be checked here. TRBV21-1 is a recognized pseudogene. This CDR3 is built from 15 residues. CDR3 sequence reads: CASSKLMQGVGGYTF. As DNA, the CDR3 is TGTGCCAGCAGCAAGTTAATGCAGGGGGTCGGTGGCTACACCTTC.

V and J are TRBV10-2 and TRBJ1-1; no definite D call. The V end lost 7 bases, the J end lost 1 base, and 10 bases lay between the germline ends. Per the germline V gene, CDR1 is WSHSY and CDR2 is SAAADI. The CDR3 contains 13 residues. The CDR3 loop reads CASKFGENTEAFF. CDR3 bases: TGCGCCAGCAAATTCGGGGAGAACACTGAAGCTTTCTTT.

The chain uses TRBV12-3 or TRBV12-4 and TRBJ1-5; D gene unclear. Between the trimmed V and J ends, which lost 5 bases and 9 bases, there was a span of 11 bases. CDR3 length: 12 amino acids. CDR3 sequence (DNA): TGTGCCAGCAGTCCCGAAGTCGGGCCCCAGCATTTT. The encoded protein is CASSPEVGPQHF.

The V gene is TRBV7-2, the J gene TRBJ2-3; 8 nucleotides align to TRBD2. The CDR3 covers 15 residues. V shed 4 bases and J 5 bases; nucleotides not matched to a gene: 8. CDR1 is SGHTA and CDR2 is FQGNSA in the germline V gene. The DNA for the CDR3 is TGTGCCAGCAGCTCCCGAGGGAGCGGGGGAGATACGCAGTATTTT. Translated: CASSSRGSGGDTQYF.

The gene calls are TRBV27 and TRBJ1-1; D possibly corresponds to TRBD1 (5 bases). The CDR3 loop spans 15 amino acids. V lost 5 bases and J lost 1, with 14 bases in between. Germline V CDR1 and CDR2: MNHEY, SMNVEV (reference sequence). The CDR3 spells CASSPQDSSNTEAFF. The CDR3 nucleotides are TGTGCCAGCAGTCCCCAAGACAGCTCGAACACTGAAGCTTTCTTT.

The chain combines TRBV7-2 with TRBJ1-5; 8 bases are a match to TRBD1. CDR3 length equals 15 residues. With 5 bases clipped from V and 3 bases from J, the junction kept 6 bases outside the gene matches. Germline CDR1 reads SGHTA; CDR2 reads FQGNSA. CDR3 in amino acids: CASSMGQAYNQPQHF. The CDR3 coding sequence is TGTGCCAGCAGCATGGGACAGGCCTACAATCAGCCCCAGCATTTT.

The sample holds one count of this clone. The chain employs TRBV5-6 and TRBJ1-3, with TRBD1 matching 9 bases. The CDR3 covers 17 residues. Trimming took 5 bases from V and 2 from J; bases not matched to a gene: 11. CDR1 is SGHDT and CDR2 is YYEEEE in the germline V gene. The CDR3 is CASSYTGTGRAGNTIYF. In DNA form, the CDR3 reads TGTGCCAGCAGTTATACCGGGACAGGGAGAGCTGGAAACACCATATATTTT.